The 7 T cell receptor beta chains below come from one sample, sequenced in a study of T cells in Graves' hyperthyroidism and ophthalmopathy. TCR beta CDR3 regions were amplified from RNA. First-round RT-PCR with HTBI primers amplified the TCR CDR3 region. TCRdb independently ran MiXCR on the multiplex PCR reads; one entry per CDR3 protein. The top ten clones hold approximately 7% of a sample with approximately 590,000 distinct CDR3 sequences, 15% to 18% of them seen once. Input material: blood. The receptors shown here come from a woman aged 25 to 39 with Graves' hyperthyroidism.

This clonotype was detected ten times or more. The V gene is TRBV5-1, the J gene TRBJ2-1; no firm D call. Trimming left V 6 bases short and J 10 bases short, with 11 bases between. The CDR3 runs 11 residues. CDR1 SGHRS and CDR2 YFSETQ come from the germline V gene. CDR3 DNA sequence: TGCGCCAGCACCACATCCGGGGAGCAGTTCTTC. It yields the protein CASTTSGEQFF. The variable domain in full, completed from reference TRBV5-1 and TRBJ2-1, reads KAGVTQTPRYLIKTRGQQVTLSCSPISGHRSVSWYQQTPGQGLQFLFEYFSETQRNKGNFPGRFSGRQFSNSRSEMNVSTLELGDSALYLCASTTSGEQFFGPGTRLTVL.

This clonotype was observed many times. CDR3 loop: CAWSRGQGFEAEAFF. For the CDR3, the DNA is TGTGCCTGGAGTAGGGGACAGGGGTTTGAAGCTGAAGCTTTCTTT. The V and J genes are TRBV30 and TRBJ1-1; 10 bases are shared with TRBD1. The CDR3 length is 15 residues. V shed 2 bases, J shed 6 bases, and the junction held 9 bases outside the gene matches. Germline V lookup: CDR1 GTSNPN, CDR2 SVGIG (reference sequence).

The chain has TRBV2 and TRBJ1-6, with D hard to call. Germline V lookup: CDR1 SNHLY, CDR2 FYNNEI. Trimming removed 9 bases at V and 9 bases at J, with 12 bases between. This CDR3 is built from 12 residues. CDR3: CARAKTGSPLHF. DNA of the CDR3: TGTGCCAGGGCGAAGACCGGTTCACCCCTCCACTTT.

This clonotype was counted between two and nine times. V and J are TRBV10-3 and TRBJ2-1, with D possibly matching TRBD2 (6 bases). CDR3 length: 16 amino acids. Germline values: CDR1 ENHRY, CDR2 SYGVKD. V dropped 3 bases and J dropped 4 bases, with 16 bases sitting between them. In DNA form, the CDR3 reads TGTGCCATCAGTGATAGACTAGTTCGGGGGTACAATGAGCAGTTCTTC. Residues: CAISDRLVRGYNEQFF.

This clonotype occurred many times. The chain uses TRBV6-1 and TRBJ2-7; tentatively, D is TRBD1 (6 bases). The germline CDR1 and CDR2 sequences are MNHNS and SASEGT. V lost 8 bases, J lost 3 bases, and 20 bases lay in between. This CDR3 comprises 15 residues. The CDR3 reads CASARGVAESYEQYF. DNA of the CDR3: TGTGCCAGCGCCAGGGGTGTTGCGGAAAGCTACGAGCAGTACTTC.

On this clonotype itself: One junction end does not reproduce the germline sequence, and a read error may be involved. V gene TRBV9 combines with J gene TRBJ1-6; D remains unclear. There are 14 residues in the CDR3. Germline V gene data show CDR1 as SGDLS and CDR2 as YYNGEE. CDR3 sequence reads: CANSVKASNSPLHF. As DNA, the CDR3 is TGTGCCAACAGCGTGAAGGCGTCGAATTCACCCCTCCACTTT.

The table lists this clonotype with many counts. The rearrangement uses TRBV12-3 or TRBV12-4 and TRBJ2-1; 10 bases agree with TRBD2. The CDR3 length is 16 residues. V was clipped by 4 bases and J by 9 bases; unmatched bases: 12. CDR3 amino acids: CASSSGKGLAGVEQFF. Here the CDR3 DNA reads TGTGCCAGCAGTTCGGGGAAGGGGCTAGCGGGAGTTGAGCAGTTCTTC.